The 7 T cell receptor beta chains in this list originate from one sample, sequenced in a study of blood T cells in healthy people across ages. A sample-barcoded 5' primer and a J-beta primer mix were used in a second PCR of about 7 to 12 cycles. TCRdb reanalysed the 5' RACE reads using MiXCR and keeps one entry per CDR3 protein. The sample includes some 1.4 million distinct CDR3 sequences, around 42% of them seen just once. The sequenced sample was blood. These receptors were obtained from a woman aged 18 to 35 in good health.

The V call is TRBV7-2, the J call TRBJ2-1; 7 bases are shared with TRBD2. The V gene's germline CDR1 is SGHTA and CDR2 FQGNSA. This CDR3 spans 14 amino acids. The V segment lost 6 bases and the J segment 9 bases; nucleotides outside the gene matches: 11. The CDR3 loop is CASRQIGAGSEQFF. The CDR3 DNA sequence: TGTGCCAGCAGACAAATAGGAGCGGGAAGTGAGCAGTTCTTC.

J is TRBJ2-3 and V is TRBV6-1; 10 bases match TRBD2. Germline V gene data show CDR1 as MNHNS and CDR2 as SASEGT. Trimming at V came to 6 bases and at J to 2 bases, leaving 5 bases not matched to a gene. The CDR3 loop spans 15 amino acids. The CDR3 DNA reads as TGTGCCAGCAGACTAGCGGGATATCACACAGATACGCAGTATTTT. Protein: CASRLAGYHTDTQYF.

This chain links TRBV27 with TRBJ2-1, with 8 bases fitting TRBD2. The CDR3 is 16 amino acids. The V gene's germline CDR1 is MNHEY and CDR2 SMNVEV (reference sequence). V was clipped by 2 bases and J by 4 bases; unmatched bases: 7. CDR3 sequence: CASSLSSGGPYNEQFF. The CDR3 DNA follows: TGTGCCAGCAGTTTAAGTTCGGGAGGGCCGTACAATGAGCAGTTCTTC.

This rearrangement joins TRBV7-9 to TRBJ2-7; TRBD2 matches 7 bases. The V and J ends lost 0 bases and 0 bases, in that order; junction bases with no gene match: 8. This CDR3 spans 17 amino acids. Germline V gives CDR1 SEHNR, CDR2 FQNEAQ (reference sequence). The CDR3, as DNA: TGTGCCAGCAGCTTAGCCCGTGGGAGGGAAGGCTCCTACGAGCAGTACTTC. Translation: CASSLARGREGSYEQYF.

The chain is built from TRBV27 and TRBJ1-5, with 7 bases that match TRBD1. The V segment lost 0 bases and the J segment 6 bases; nucleotides outside the gene matches: 5. This CDR3 is 15 amino acids long. Germline CDR1 and CDR2: MNHEY and SMNVEV (reference sequence). Written as DNA, the CDR3 is TGTGCCAGCAGTTTATCTAGGGGGACAGTTCAGCCCCAGCATTTT. Translation gives CASSLSRGTVQPQHF.

This clonotype was counted between two and nine times. The chain links TRBV2 to TRBJ2-3; a possible D gene is TRBD2 (7 bases). Germline-derived CDR1 and CDR2 are SNHLY and FYNNEI. Trimming left V 6 bases short and J 5 bases short, with 12 bases between. This CDR3 is built from 13 residues. CDR3 region: CASRTGGKDTQYF. The CDR3 nucleotides are TGTGCCAGCAGGACGGGGGGCAAAGATACGCAGTATTTT. Variable domain in full (rest from reference TRBV2 and TRBJ2-3): EPEVTQTPSHQVTQMGQEVILRCVPISNHLYFYWYRQILGQKVEFLVSFYNNEISEKSEIFDDQFSVERPDGSNFTLKIRSTKLEDSAMYFCASRTGGKDTQYFGPGTRLTVL.

The gene calls are TRBV7-2 and TRBJ2-2; 11 positions agree with TRBD2. The CDR3 is 17 residues long. The germline V gene encodes CDR1 SGHTA and CDR2 FQGNSA. The J segment lost 2 bases and the V segment lost 1 base, leaving 3 bases of the junction unmatched. CDR3 bases: TGTGCCAGCAGCTTAGTGGGGACTAGCGGAAACACCGGGGAGCTGTTTTTT. Amino acid sequence: CASSLVGTSGNTGELFF.